A single sample gave rise to the 20 T cell receptor beta chains below, sequenced in a study of T cell responses to AZD1222 COVID-19 vaccine listed by TCRdb under 2021. The library came from the immunoSEQ multiplex PCR assay. The table comes from immuneACCESS by way of TCRdb, which keeps in-frame sequences with V and J called. Part of the clones is missing from these tables; in studies checked, under half for an unresolved V gene and the rest for unknown reasons. The sample table lists 120,000 or so clones, around 90% of them with a count of one. In total, the top ten clones hold roughly 15% of the sample. This sample's time point label indicates: about 28 days (+/-7) after the second vaccine dose. The material sequenced was peripheral blood, taken 28 days after the second AZD1222 dose. Receptors were obtained from an adult who received the AZD1222 COVID-19 vaccine.

This clone was observed a single time. In DNA, the CDR3 is TGTGCCAGCAGTTTTTGGGCCCAGAGGGGCTACACCTTC. Translating gives CASSFWAQRGYTF. The gene calls are TRBV12-3 or TRBV12-4 and TRBJ1-2, with unresolved D. Trimming pared 3 bases from V and 8 bases from J, leaving 13 bases between. This CDR3 has 13 amino acids.

The chain couples TRBV4-1 to TRBJ1-1, with D unresolved. In germline, CDR1 is MGHRA, CDR2 YSYEKL. The V gene lost 5 bases and the J gene lost 3 bases, with 13 bases spanning the gap. This CDR3 is built from 14 residues. The DNA for the CDR3 is TGCGCCAGCAGCTCTCATTCTGGGGACACTGAAGCTTTCTTT. Its protein product is CASSSHSGDTEAFF.

The gene calls are TRBV11-2 and TRBJ2-6, with D maybe TRBD1 (5 bases). CDR3 length: 18 residues. The V end was cut by 5 bases, the J end by 0 bases, with 17 bases between. Germline V CDR1 and CDR2: SGHAT, FQNNGV. CDR3 residues: CASSPRVIGHSGANVLTF. CDR3 coding DNA: TGTGCCAGCAGCCCCAGGGTGATCGGCCACTCTGGGGCCAACGTCCTGACTTTC.

This clone has a single count. The rearrangement joins TRBV6-5 to TRBJ1-2, with D possibly TRBD1 on 6 matching bases. This CDR3 is 13 amino acids long. The germline V gene has CDR1 MNHEY and CDR2 SVGAGI. The V gene lost 7 bases and the J gene lost 8 bases, with 17 bases spanning the gap. CDR3 amino acids: CASKPLGAGGYTF. Written as DNA, the CDR3 is TGTGCCAGCAAACCTCTGGGGGCAGGGGGCTACACCTTC.

The CDR3 loop is CASVTQMNTEAFF. CDR3 DNA sequence: TGTGCTAGTGTTACCCAGATGAACACTGAAGCTTTCTTT. This chain connects TRBV12-5 to TRBJ1-1, with D hard to call. The CDR3 length is 13 residues. CDR1 LGHNT and CDR2 FRNRAP come from the germline V gene. Trimming stripped 7 bases from V and 0 bases from J, with 9 bases between.

A single count supports this clone. The CDR3 nucleotides are TGTGCCAGCAGCTGGAACACAGGGGTCGGTGAGACCCAGTACTTC. Translation gives CASSWNTGVGETQYF. V and J are TRBV7-8 and TRBJ2-5, with 7 bases fitting TRBD1. V dropped 4 bases and J dropped 5; count of bases not matched to a gene: 10. Germline CDR1 and CDR2: SGHVS and FQNEAQ. The CDR3 loop spans 15 amino acids.

This chain links TRBV25-1 with TRBJ1-4; D gene unclear. This CDR3 comprises 13 residues. Looked up from germline, CDR1 is MGHDK and CDR2 is SYGVNS. Trimming shortened V by 2 bases and J by 4 bases, and 5 bases separated the two germline ends. The CDR3 sequence: CASSEQHNEKLFF. The CDR3 DNA is TGTGCCAGCAGTGAACAGCATAATGAAAAACTGTTTTTT.

The genes are TRBV2 and TRBJ2-1, with TRBD1 matching over 8 bases. The CDR3 loop spans 16 amino acids. The germline gives CDR1 SNHLY, CDR2 FYNNEI. With 2 bases clipped from V and 7 bases from J, the junction kept 10 bases outside the gene matches. The CDR3 bases are TGTGCCAGCAGTGAATTCCCGGGTCAGGGGGCGAATGAGCAGTTCTTC. It encodes CASSEFPGQGANEQFF. Full variable domain (outside the CDR3, taken from reference TRBV2 and TRBJ2-1): EPEVTQTPSHQVTQMGQEVILRCVPISNHLYFYWYRQILGQKVEFLVSFYNNEISEKSEIFDDQFSVERPDGSNFTLKIRSTKLEDSAMYFCASSEFPGQGANEQFFGPGTRLTVL.

Written as DNA, the CDR3 is TGTGCCAGCAGTTTGAGGCCCTCCCCGTATAGCAATCAGCCCCAGCATTTT. This codes for CASSLRPSPYSNQPQHF. The chain is built from TRBV27 and TRBJ1-5; D is unclear. Germline V lookup: CDR1 MNHEY, CDR2 SMNVEV (reference sequence). V gave up 3 bases and J gave up 0 bases, with 15 bases separating them. The CDR3 covers 17 residues.

The chain carries TRBV28 and TRBJ1-5; weak D call: TRBD1 (5 bases). This CDR3 is 15 amino acids long. Trimming took off 6 bases at V and 7 bases at J, with 19 bases between the two ends. Germline assignment: CDR1 MDHEN and CDR2 SYDVKM. The CDR3 region is CASSPASRVRQPQHF. The CDR3 region has the DNA TGTGCCAGCAGCCCCGCGAGCAGGGTCAGGCAGCCCCAGCATTTT.

This clone was detected only a few times. The chain uses TRBV5-4 and TRBJ2-7; D gene unclear. The CDR3 length is 14 residues. V was cut by 4 bases and J by 0 bases, with 11 bases left in between. Germline CDR1 SGHNT, CDR2 YYREEE (reference sequence). CDR3 DNA sequence: TGTGCCAGCAGCAACCGACACCCCTCCTACGAGCAGTACTTC. This codes for CASSNRHPSYEQYF.

This sequence joins TRBV30 and TRBJ1-6; 8 bases map to TRBD1. With 5 bases clipped from V and 14 bases from J, the junction kept 5 bases outside the gene matches. Germline V gives CDR1 GTSNPN, CDR2 SVGIG (reference sequence). This CDR3 comprises 11 residues. The CDR3 DNA reads as TGTGCCTGGCGGACAGGGTCTGCCCTCCACTTT. Protein sequence: CAWRTGSALHF.

CDR3 in DNA: TGCGCCAGTAAACCAGGGGTGAACACCGGGGAGCTGTTTTTT. It encodes CASKPGVNTGELFF. V is TRBV5-1 and J is TRBJ2-2, with D perhaps matching TRBD1 (6 bases). V gave up 8 bases and J gave up 1 base, with 12 bases separating them. The CDR3 spans 14 residues. The germline gives CDR1 SGHRS, CDR2 YFSETQ.

The genes are TRBV30 and TRBJ1-4; D gene uncertain. Trimming removed 2 bases at V and 6 bases at J, with 13 bases between. Germline lookup yields CDR1 GTSNPN and CDR2 SVGIG (reference sequence). The CDR3 consists of 14 residues. For the CDR3, the DNA is TGTGCCTGGAGTCAAGCCTCACGGTATGAAAAACTGTTTTTT. Residues: CAWSQASRYEKLFF.

The chain joins TRBV10-1 to TRBJ2-3, with D possibly called TRBD1 or TRBD2 (5 bases each). The CDR3 is 14 amino acids. Germline V lookup: CDR1 WNHNN, CDR2 SYGVQD (reference sequence). The V end lost 3 bases, the J end lost 6 bases, and 13 bases lay between the germline ends. CDR3 sequence (DNA): TGCGCCAGCAGTGAAACGGGGCGGGCGGATACGCAGTATTTT. It translates to CASSETGRADTQYF.

CDR3 region: CASSRLGADETQYF. The CDR3 DNA sequence: TGTGCCAGTAGTAGGCTGGGGGCGGACGAGACCCAGTACTTC. The chain is built from TRBV19 and TRBJ2-5, with D perhaps matching TRBD1 (6 bases). Germline CDR1 reads LNHDA; CDR2 reads SQIVND (reference sequence). This CDR3 comprises 14 residues. V lost 4 bases and J lost 5, with 14 bases in between.

The genes are TRBV7-3 and TRBJ1-1, with D unclear. Germline values: CDR1 SGHTA, CDR2 FQGTGA. The CDR3 sequence is 13 residues long. Trimming removed 4 bases from V and 3 bases from J, with 9 bases in between. Here the CDR3 DNA reads TGTGCCAGCAGCTCGAGGGTAGACACTGAAGCTTTCTTT. Residues: CASSSRVDTEAFF.

The chain carries TRBV9 and TRBJ1-4, with a possible D match to TRBD1 (5 bases). The CDR3 consists of 16 residues. From germline, CDR1 is SGDLS and CDR2 YYNGEE. V lost 3 bases and J lost 8, with 20 bases in between. CDR3 nucleotides: TGTGCCAGCAGCGCCAGGGTTGGCGGAGGAGGGGAAAAACTGTTTTTT. This sequence encodes CASSARVGGGGEKLFF.

The J gene is TRBJ1-5, the V gene TRBV10-3; possibly TRBD1 for D (5 bases). V lost 10 bases to trimming and J lost 5 bases, with 12 bases between them. The length of the CDR3 is 12 residues. From germline, CDR1 is ENHRY and CDR2 SYGVKD. The CDR3 DNA follows: TGTGCCACCCGGGACCGGGATCAGCCCCAGCATTTT. Protein sequence: CATRDRDQPQHF.

This clone is a singleton in its sample. This rearrangement joins TRBV28 to TRBJ2-2; a weak D match, TRBD1 (5 bases). The CDR3 sequence is 13 residues long. The germline V and J ends were trimmed by 7 bases and 5 bases, with 11 bases remaining between them. Germline CDR1 MDHEN, CDR2 SYDVKM. The CDR3 nucleotides read TGTGCCAGCACCTCCGACAGAACCGGGGAGCTGTTTTTT. It translates to CASTSDRTGELFF.